These T cell receptor beta chains were read from a single sample in a study of cytomegalovirus exposure and HLA in healthy donors. Assay used: immunoSEQ multiplex PCR; TCRdb lists only in-frame clones, some missing. Of more than 85,000 clones listed, about 62% were seen once; the top ten hold around 4.8%. The sample comprised PBMCs. Source of these receptors: a human donor in good health. Each CDR3 is given with its conserved first and last residue. D genes are given only for firm matches. Part of the rows lack a size; the others show once, few, many or a class for expanded clones.

V gene,clone size,CDR3 length,J gene,D gene,CDR3 DNA,CDR3 protein
TRBV6-5,.,14,TRBJ2-7,.,TGTGCCAGCAGTTACTCCCAACTTGATCCGGAGCAGTACTTC,CASSYSQLDPEQYF
TRBV4-1,few,16,TRBJ1-5,.,TGCGCCAGCAGCCAAGATGAGGACAGCCGCAATCAGCCCCAGCATTTT,CASSQDEDSRNQPQHF
TRBV15,.,15,TRBJ1-5,.,TGTGCCACCAGCAGAGTGAGGAACGAGGGGGAGCCCCAGCATTTT,CATSRVRNEGEPQHF
TRBV27,few,17,TRBJ1-5,TRBD1,TGTGCCAGCAGTTTAAGTTCAGGGGGAGTCGGCAATCAGCCCCAGCATTTT,CASSLSSGGVGNQPQHF
TRBV5-1,.,18,TRBJ2-3,TRBD2,TGCGCCAGCAGCTTGGGTCGGGGAGGGCCGGTCGTTGCAGATACGCAGTATTTT,CASSLGRGGPVVADTQYF
TRBV7-2,.,13,TRBJ1-2,TRBD1,TGTGCCAGCAGCTCAGGACAGGGGGACGGCTACACCTTC,CASSSGQGDGYTF
TRBV19,.,15,TRBJ2-7,TRBD2,TGTGCCAGTCGGACTAGCGGGAGTCAGGCCTACGAGCAGTACTTC,CASRTSGSQAYEQYF
TRBV30,.,16,TRBJ2-1,TRBD2,TGTGCCTGGAGGGGGCTAGCGGGACTCTCCTACAATGAGCAGTTCTTC,CAWRGLAGLSYNEQFF
TRBV6-6,.,12,TRBJ2-1,.,TGTGCCAGCACTAGAGACTACAATGAGCAGTTCTTC,CASTRDYNEQFF
TRBV27,.,19,TRBJ2-3,TRBD2,TGTGCCAGCAGTTTATCACCGGGGAAGATAGCGGGAGTACGAGATACGCAGTATTTT,CASSLSPGKIAGVRDTQYF
TRBV27,.,14,TRBJ1-5,.,TGTGCCAGCAGTTTGGGAGGGCAGAATCAGCCCCAGCATTTT,CASSLGGQNQPQHF
TRBV5-4,.,19,TRBJ2-2,TRBD1,TGTGCCAGCAGCTTTTGGCCAGGGGGCGTGTTCGCGAACACCGGGGAGCTGTTTTTT,CASSFWPGGVFANTGELFF
TRBV5-1,few,15,TRBJ2-7,TRBD2,TGCGCCAGCAGCTTGGCTGGGGGGGGGACGAACGAGCAGTACTTC,CASSLAGGGTNEQYF
TRBV30,medium-sized,13,TRBJ1-4,TRBD1,TGTGCCTTAAACAGGGGAGGAAATGAAAAACTGTTTTTT,CALNRGGNEKLFF
TRBV7-9,.,14,TRBJ2-5,.,TGTGCCAGCAGCTTAGCGGGACTCCCAGAGACCCAGTACTTC,CASSLAGLPETQYF
TRBV19,few,13,TRBJ1-1,TRBD1,TGTGCCAGTAGACAGGGGGCTTGGACTGAAGCTTTCTTT,CASRQGAWTEAFF
TRBV15,.,16,TRBJ1-5,.,TGTGCCACCAGCAGAGATTGGGGCAAAGGCAATCAGCCCCAGCATTTT,CATSRDWGKGNQPQHF
TRBV6-4,few,13,TRBJ2-2,.,TGTGCCAGCAGTGCAGGGGAACCCGGGGAGCTGTTTTTT,CASSAGEPGELFF
TRBV6-5,few,13,TRBJ2-7,.,TGTGCCAGCAGTGCGGGACTCGTCTACGAGCAGTACTTC,CASSAGLVYEQYF
TRBV27,few,15,TRBJ1-1,.,TGTGCCAGCAGTTTATCGGGGGGGCCGAACACTGAAGCTTTCTTT,CASSLSGGPNTEAFF
TRBV19,.,14,TRBJ2-7,.,TGTGCCAGTAGTATCCGGGATCCAGACTACGAGCAGTACTTC,CASSIRDPDYEQYF